This TCR beta chain was documented in a study of blood T cell repertoires in COVID-19. Study-level background: Sites in the United States, Italy and Spain provided acute and convalescent COVID-19 samples. Sources were T cells, B-cell-depleted T cells, or PBMCs; the material itself was cDNA or gDNA.

How the authors handled the data: From reference gene primer amplification, estimates of nucleated cell counts were derived. TCRdb keeps only in-frame clones here, not all; method: immunoSEQ multiplex PCR. V, J and clone size are taken as reported in that table, and D and trimming were inferred from the DNA itself. The table includes about 71,000 clones, around 91% detected once. This clonotype was sampled from a man aged 45-65 years with acute or convalescent COVID-19. The sample consisted of peripheral blood.

CDR3 nucleotide sequence: TGTGCCACCAGCCCACAGGGCGCACGGGTTGGCTACACCTTC. It encodes CATSPQGARVGYTF. The chain carries TRBV15 and TRBJ1-2; D is possibly TRBD1 (6 bases). Trimming pared 5 bases from V and 7 bases from J, leaving 17 bases between. Germline CDR1 and CDR2: LNHNV and YYDKDF (reference sequence). The CDR3 consists of 14 residues.